This is a list of T cell receptor beta chains from one sample in a study of CD8 T cells in Susac syndrome. From the immunoSEQ multiplex PCR reads, TCRdb called clonotypes with MiXCR, one entry per CDR3 protein. The table includes 150,000 or so distinct CDR3 sequences, about 96% detected once. Sequenced input: CD4+ T cells from PBMCs. Receptor source: a human donor with Susac syndrome. The CDR3 runs from the conserved cysteine through the conserved F or W. A D gene is named only where the DNA matches it firmly. Size is omitted from some rows. Given values are once, few, many or a class for expanded clones.

TRBV2	TRBJ1-4	NA	NA	TGTGCCAGCAGGGGAGAAACGAATGAAAAACTGTTTTTT	CASRGETNEKLFF
TRBV7-2	TRBJ2-7	NA	NA	TGTGCCAGCAGCTTAGCGGGCCACGAGCAGTACTTC	CASSLAGHEQYF
TRBV20-1	TRBJ2-3	NA	NA	TGCAGTGCTAGATTTGCGGGGGCCACAGATACGCAGTATTTT	CSARFAGATDTQYF
TRBV7-9	TRBJ1-6	NA	TRBD1	TGTGCCAGCAGCGACAACGGACAGGGGACTTCACCCCTCCACTTT	CASSDNGQGTSPLHF
TRBV6-5	TRBJ2-6	NA	NA	TGTGCCAGCAGTCCTACACAGGGTGGGTACGTCCTGACTTTC	CASSPTQGGYVLTF
TRBV20-1	TRBJ2-1	NA	NA	TGCAGTGCTAGTGTGGGGGGCGGTAGCGGGCTATACAATGAGCAGTTCTTC	CSASVGGGSGLYNEQFF
TRBV24-1	TRBJ2-3	NA	TRBD2	TGTGCCACCAGTGATTATGCGGGGGGCACAGATACGCAGTATTTT	CATSDYAGGTDTQYF
TRBV20-1	TRBJ2-1	NA	NA	TGCAGTGCCACAACGGAGGGTTTTGGGGGAAATGAGCAGTTCTTC	CSATTEGFGGNEQFF
TRBV20-1	TRBJ2-1	NA	TRBD2	TGCAGTGCTAACGGGAGGGTGGTGGATGAGCAGTTCTTC	CSANGRVVDEQFF
TRBV3-1	TRBJ2-4	NA	NA	TGTGCCAGCAGCCAAGATGATGGAGGGATAGCCAAAAACATTCAGTACTTC	CASSQDDGGIAKNIQYF
TRBV6-2/TRBV6-3	TRBJ2-5	NA	NA	TGTGCCAGCGGGCGGATTATGGAGACCCAGTACTTC	CASGRIMETQYF
TRBV28	TRBJ2-3	once	TRBD1	TGTGCCAGCAGTTTAACCGGGACAGGGTGGACAGATACGCAGTATTTT	CASSLTGTGWTDTQYF
TRBV20-1	TRBJ1-1	NA	NA	TGCAGTGCTGATTATGGACAGAGCAACACTGAAGCTTTCTTT	CSADYGQSNTEAFF
TRBV24-1	TRBJ2-1	NA	NA	TGTGCCACCAGTGACCCTCCGGGGGGCCTACCCACCTTC	CATSDPPGGLPTF
TRBV6-2/TRBV6-3	TRBJ1-5	NA	NA	TGTGCCAGCGGTCCAGGGGTATTAGAAAATCAGCCCCAGCATTTT	CASGPGVLENQPQHF
TRBV4-2	TRBJ1-1	NA	TRBD1	TGTGCCAGCGAGACAGGGTCGAACACTGAAGCTTTCTTT	CASETGSNTEAFF
TRBV5-1	TRBJ2-1	NA	NA	TGCGCCAGCAGCTTGGGAGACAGGATAAATGAGCAGTTCTTC	CASSLGDRINEQFF
TRBV30	TRBJ2-1	NA	NA	TGTGCCCGCGCCGGCAGTCCTCAGGGGCAGTTCTTC	CARAGSPQGQFF
TRBV5-6	TRBJ2-6	NA	NA	TGTGCCAGCAGCTTGGAAGTAGGGGACGTCCTGACTTTC	CASSLEVGDVLTF
TRBV28	TRBJ2-7	NA	NA	TGTGCCAGCAGTTTTGGGAGAGGTGGATACGAGCAGTACTTC	CASSFGRGGYEQYF
TRBV24-1	TRBJ2-4	NA	NA	TGTGCCACCAGTGATTCTGACATTCAGTACTTC	CATSDSDIQYF
TRBV2	TRBJ2-4	NA	NA	TGTGCCAGCAGTGAGTGGGGGGACGCCAAAAACATTCAGTACTTC	CASSEWGDAKNIQYF
TRBV14	TRBJ2-7	NA	NA	TGTGCCAGCAGCCAAGGGAGAGTCGCCAGGGACCACGAGCAGTACTTC	CASSQGRVARDHEQYF
TRBV7-2	TRBJ1-6	NA	NA	TGTGCCAGCGCTCCGGACAGCTCCTATAATTCACCCCTCCACTTT	CASAPDSSYNSPLHF
TRBV10-2	TRBJ2-1	NA	TRBD2	TGCGCCAGCGGCAGTGCGGAGAGGGGACTAGCGGGAATACACAATGAGCAGTTCTTC	CASGSAERGLAGIHNEQFF
TRBV28	TRBJ2-1	NA	NA	TGTGCCAGCCTACGCACAGGTGATTACAATGAGCAGTTCTTC	CASLRTGDYNEQFF
TRBV5-4	TRBJ1-6	NA	TRBD1	TGTGCCAGCAGCATCCGACAGGGGGCATCTTCACCCCTCCACTTT	CASSIRQGASSPLHF
TRBV5-4	TRBJ2-1	NA	NA	TGTGCCAGCAGCTCTACTCGGGACAATGAGCAGTTCTTC	CASSSTRDNEQFF
TRBV6-6	TRBJ2-5	once	TRBD1	TGTGCCAGCAGGGGAGGACAGGGTTCAGAGACCCAGTACTTC	CASRGGQGSETQYF
TRBV20-1	TRBJ2-3	NA	NA	TGCAGTGCCAGCGACAGGTCGAGAGTCACAGATACGCAGTATTTT	CSASDRSRVTDTQYF
TRBV2	TRBJ1-1	NA	NA	TGTGCCAGTGCAGGATCTGGGAACACTGAAGCTTTCTTT	CASAGSGNTEAFF
TRBV27	TRBJ2-3	NA	NA	TGTGCCAGCAGTCAGTACAAGTCAGATACGCAGTATTTT	CASSQYKSDTQYF
TRBV7-9	TRBJ2-2	NA	NA	TGTGCCAGCAGCGTAATCGGGACAACCACCGGGGAGCTGTTTTTT	CASSVIGTTTGELFF
TRBV7-9	TRBJ1-1	NA	NA	TGTGCCAGCAGCTCCTTCAGGGATCCCACTGAAGCTTTCTTT	CASSSFRDPTEAFF
TRBV27	TRBJ1-3	NA	NA	TGTGCCAGCAGTTCGGGGGGCCCTGGAAACACCATATATTTT	CASSSGGPGNTIYF
TRBV5-1	TRBJ2-7	NA	NA	TGCGCCAGCAGCTTGAGGGGGTTCTACGAGCAGTACTTC	CASSLRGFYEQYF
TRBV30	TRBJ2-2	NA	TRBD2	TGTGCCTGGGAAACTAGCGGGAGCGGCGGGGAGCTGTTTTTT	CAWETSGSGGELFF
TRBV18	TRBJ2-2	NA	NA	TGTGCCAGCTCACCGAAGGAAGGCACCGGGGAGCTGTTTTTT	CASSPKEGTGELFF
TRBV9	TRBJ2-5	once	NA	TGTGCCAGCAGCGTAGACCAGGGCCCGCCGAGGGAGACCCAGTACTTC	CASSVDQGPPRETQYF
TRBV19	TRBJ2-1	NA	TRBD1	TGTGCCAGTAGTGACAGGGGATTCCCGCAGTTCTTC	CASSDRGFPQFF
TRBV29-1	TRBJ2-1	NA	NA	TGCAGCGTTCGGGGTTCCTACAATGAGCAGTTCTTC	CSVRGSYNEQFF
TRBV4-3	TRBJ1-2	NA	NA	TGCGCCAGCAGCCAAGTTGGACGGAGCTATGGCTACACCTTC	CASSQVGRSYGYTF
TRBV20-1	TRBJ2-1	once	TRBD2	TGCAGTGCCCGAATAGCGGGTTCCTACAATGAGCAGTTCTTC	CSARIAGSYNEQFF
TRBV18	TRBJ2-4	NA	NA	TGTGCCAGCTCACCGGCCCACAAAAACATTCAGTACTTC	CASSPAHKNIQYF
TRBV5-8	TRBJ1-6	NA	NA	TGTGCCAGCGGGATGCCCTATTCACCCCTCCACTTT	CASGMPYSPLHF
TRBV30	TRBJ2-7	NA	NA	TGTGCCTGGAGCCCACTGGGGGGTACCTACGAGCAGTACTTC	CAWSPLGGTYEQYF
TRBV29-1	TRBJ2-1	NA	NA	TGCAGCGTCCTGGGGAGCGAGAGCTCCTACAATGAGCAGTTCTTC	CSVLGSESSYNEQFF
TRBV20-1	TRBJ2-5	NA	NA	TGCAGTGCTAGAGGGCTACTGGAACAAGAGACCCAGTACTTC	CSARGLLEQETQYF
TRBV9	TRBJ2-2	once	NA	TGTGCCAGCAGCGCTACCATGCTCTTCTCGACCGGGGAGCTGTTTTTT	CASSATMLFSTGELFF
TRBV15	TRBJ1-2	NA	TRBD1	TGTGCCACCAGCACCGGGACAGGGTTCTATGGCTACACCTTC	CATSTGTGFYGYTF
TRBV7-9	TRBJ1-5	NA	NA	TGTGCCAGCAGCTTAGAAGGGGATGCTCAGCCCCAGCATTTT	CASSLEGDAQPQHF
TRBV11-2	TRBJ2-2	NA	NA	TGTGCCAGCACCCTTGGACAAACGAACACCGGGGAGCTGTTTTTT	CASTLGQTNTGELFF
TRBV9	TRBJ2-1	NA	NA	TGTGCCAGCAGCGTAACGAGTGGGGATGAGCAGTTCTTC	CASSVTSGDEQFF
TRBV20-1	TRBJ2-7	NA	NA	TGCAGTGCTGGCGGAGAAACGTCCTACGAGCAGTACTTC	CSAGGETSYEQYF
TRBV9	TRBJ1-4	once	NA	TGTGCCAGCAGCGTAGGAAGGAGCGGGGCGGAAAAACTGTTTTTT	CASSVGRSGAEKLFF
TRBV6-2/TRBV6-3	TRBJ1-1	once	NA	TGTGCCAGCACCGAAGGAACAGCGAACACTGAAGCTTTCTTT	CASTEGTANTEAFF
TRBV6-2/TRBV6-3	TRBJ1-1	once	TRBD1	TGTGCCAGCAGTTTACAAGCCCGGGACAGTTGGAACACTGAAGCTTTCTTT	CASSLQARDSWNTEAFF